This T cell receptor (beta chain) was retrieved from a study of blood T cell repertoires in COVID-19. Study as a whole: T cells, B-cell-depleted T cells, or PBMCs provided the cDNA or gDNA that served as material.

The CDR3 runs 14 residues. With V trimmed by 3 bases and J by 6 bases, 4 bases remained unmatched. In germline, CDR1 is WNHNN, CDR2 SYGVQD (reference sequence). Sequencing used immunoSEQ multiplex PCR; TCRdb keeps in-frame clones, though not all of them. In the table there are some 250,000 clones, 82% of which are singletons. The receptor's source is a young woman with acute or convalescent COVID-19. Sequencing input: peripheral blood. The V gene is TRBV10-1, the J gene TRBJ2-1; TRBD2 agrees at 8 bases. CDR3 sequence reads: CASSELREANEQFF. In DNA form, the CDR3 reads TGCGCCAGCAGTGAACTGCGGGAGGCCAATGAGCAGTTCTTC.